Shown below are 17 T cell receptor beta chains from a single sample sequenced in a study of T cells in Graves' hyperthyroidism and ophthalmopathy. Researchers amplified the TCR beta CDR3 regions from RNA transcripts. HTBI primers were employed in a first-round RT-PCR of the TCR CDR3. TCRdb reanalysed the multiplex PCR reads using MiXCR and keeps one entry per CDR3 protein. The profile shows around 600,000 distinct CDR3 sequences, roughly 15% of them singletons. The sequenced sample was blood. The receptors shown here come from a woman in her 50s with Graves' ophthalmopathy.

The gene calls are TRBV28 and TRBJ1-5, with TRBD1 identical over 7 bases. CDR1 MDHEN and CDR2 SYDVKM come from the germline V gene. The CDR3 length is 15 residues. Trimming removed 3 bases from V and 2 bases from J; junction bases left unmatched: 4. CDR3 region: CASSFRDRGNQPQHF. CDR3 sequence (DNA): TGTGCCAGCAGTTTCCGGGACAGAGGCAATCAGCCCCAGCATTTT. The complete variable domain, with remaining parts taken from reference TRBV28 and TRBJ1-5, reads DVKVTQSSRYLVKRTGEKVFLECVQDMDHENMFWYRQDPGLGLRLIYFSYDVKMKEKGDIPEGYSVSREKKERFSLILESASTNQTSMYLCASSFRDRGNQPQHFGDGTRLSIL.

This clonotype was observed many times. V usage is TRBV28 and J usage is TRBJ1-2; D uncertain. Germline assignment: CDR1 MDHEN and CDR2 SYDVKM. V dropped 2 bases and J dropped 7 bases, with 17 bases sitting between them. The CDR3 sequence is 15 residues long. Written as DNA, the CDR3 is TGTGCCAGCAGTTTACTGGCGACTAGACTTGGTGGCTACACCTTC. This sequence encodes CASSLLATRLGGYTF.

This clonotype has just a few counts. The chain's CDR3 is CASSSPGTSGRAGEQFF. CDR3 nucleotides: TGTGCCAGCAGCTCCCCAGGGACTAGCGGGAGGGCCGGTGAGCAGTTCTTC. This rearrangement joins TRBV4-2 to TRBJ2-1, with TRBD2 matching over 16 bases. The CDR3 has 17 residues. From germline, CDR1 is LGHNA and CDR2 YNFKEQ. The V segment lost 5 bases and the J segment 9 bases; nucleotides outside the gene matches: 10.

This clonotype was counted at least ten times. The chain couples TRBV11-2 to TRBJ2-1, with 9 bases identical to TRBD2. The CDR3 extends over 17 amino acids. The junction had 13 bases not matched to a gene; V was cut back by 1 base and J by 9 bases. Germline CDR1 reads SGHAT; CDR2 reads FQNNGV. The DNA of the CDR3 is TGTGCCAGCAGCTTAGTTGGTAGCGGGAGTTTCGTGAGTGAGCAGTTCTTC. It yields the protein CASSLVGSGSFVSEQFF.

The table lists this clonotype with a few counts. The rearrangement joins TRBV10-3 to TRBJ2-1; 11 nucleotides line up with TRBD2. In germline, CDR1 is ENHRY, CDR2 SYGVKD. V lost 5 bases and J lost 7; bases outside the gene matches: 7. This CDR3 is built from 15 residues. CDR3 bases: TGTGCCATCAGTCATCCGGGACTAGCGGTGAATGAGCAGTTCTTC. As protein: CAISHPGLAVNEQFF.

This clonotype was detected a few times. This chain uses TRBV7-9 with TRBJ2-6, with D possibly being TRBD1 (7 bases). Germline V gene data show CDR1 as SEHNR and CDR2 as FQNEAQ (reference sequence). Trimming left V 3 bases short and J 0 bases short, with 15 bases between. This CDR3 region has 18 residues. In DNA, the CDR3 is TGTGCCAGCAGCTTGGGACAGCCGACTAGCTCTGGGGCCAACGTCCTGACTTTC. Translating it yields CASSLGQPTSSGANVLTF.

This clonotype showed up many times. The chain is built from TRBV6-6 and TRBJ2-1; D is ambiguous. The CDR3 spans 14 residues. The germline V and J ends were trimmed by 2 bases and 6 bases, with 11 bases remaining between them. Germline CDR1 is MNHNY and CDR2 is SVGAGI (reference sequence). CDR3 amino acids: CASSYEASPNEQFF. The DNA of the CDR3 is TGTGCCAGCAGTTACGAGGCTTCTCCCAATGAGCAGTTCTTC.

This clonotype was observed a few times. A much larger clone differs by one base, so this may be a read error. This chain joins TRBV11-2 and TRBJ2-3; maybe TRBD2 (7 bases). V was pared by 5 bases and J by 4 bases, with 19 bases between. This CDR3 has 16 residues. Germline CDR1 and CDR2: SGHAT and FQNNGV. CDR3 DNA sequence: TGTGCCAGCAGCACCTCGGGGGGCGGGGGAGCAGATACGCAGTATTTT. Its protein is CASSTSGGGGADTQYF.

The chain links TRBV12-5 to TRBJ2-1, with 9 nucleotides matching TRBD2. This CDR3 contains 13 residues. Germline V gene sequence: CDR1 LGHNT, CDR2 FRNRAP. CDR3 DNA sequence: TGTGCCGTAAGACTAGCGGCCTACAATGAGCAGTTCTTC. It codes for CAVRLAAYNEQFF.

In this sample, this clonotype turned up a few times. V usage is TRBV19 and J usage is TRBJ2-1, with no clear D. The CDR3 has 14 residues. Germline V gives CDR1 LNHDA, CDR2 SQIVND (reference sequence). Deletions cut 2 bases from V and 8 bases from J, with 13 bases between. As DNA, the CDR3 is TGTGCCAGTAGTATAAGTAGGGTCTGGGATGAGCAGTTCTTC. This codes for CASSISRVWDEQFF.

This clonotype was seen a handful of times. CDR3 in DNA: TGTGCCAGCAGCGCTCTGGGGACTAGCGGGAGCTCCTACAATGAGCAGTTCTTC. Translated, it gives CASSALGTSGSSYNEQFF. This chain links TRBV7-9 with TRBJ2-1; 14 bases match TRBD2. After removal of 5 bases from V and 0 bases from J, the junction contained 6 bases not matched to a gene. CDR1 is SEHNR, CDR2 FQNEAQ, per germline (reference sequence). The CDR3 has 18 residues.

A few counts support this clonotype. V is TRBV20-1 and J is TRBJ1-1; no reliable D call. The CDR3 loop spans 14 amino acids. V dropped 6 bases and J dropped 1 base, with 15 bases sitting between them. Germline lookup yields CDR1 DFQATT and CDR2 SNEGSKA (reference sequence). CDR3 region: CSAVDPSENTEAFF. Here the CDR3 DNA reads TGCAGTGCCGTCGACCCATCCGAGAACACTGAAGCTTTCTTT.

The chain carries TRBV20-1 and TRBJ2-1; 8 bases match TRBD2. Germline V lookup: CDR1 DFQATT, CDR2 SNEGSKA (reference sequence). The CDR3 has 17 residues. V gave up 0 bases and J gave up 2 bases; unmatched junction bases: 9. The CDR3 reads CSARDSLLAVTYNEQFF. CDR3 coding DNA: TGCAGTGCTAGAGATTCCCTACTAGCGGTTACCTACAATGAGCAGTTCTTC.

This clonotype was recorded at least ten times. The chain is built from TRBV7-3 and TRBJ1-1, with 8 bases aligning to TRBD1. The CDR3 extends over 13 amino acids. J gave up 3 bases and V 5 bases, and 2 bases lay outside the gene matches. From germline, CDR1 is SGHTA and CDR2 FQGTGA. CDR3 DNA: TGTGCCAGCAGCCGACAGGGGCACACTGAAGCTTTCTTT. It codes for CASSRQGHTEAFF. The entire variable domain, with the rest obtained from reference TRBV7-3 and TRBJ1-1, is as follows: GAGVSQTPSNKVTEKGKYVELRCDPISGHTALYWYRQSLGQGPEFLIYFQGTGAADDSGLPNDRFFAVRPEGSVSTLKIQRTERGDSAVYLCASSRQGHTEAFFGQGTRLTVV.

A remark on this clonotype: Mismatch with germline at one junction end may stem from a read error. This chain links TRBV10-3 with TRBJ1-2; D not certain. Germline loops: CDR1 ENHRY, CDR2 SYGVKD. The CDR3 contains 14 residues. The CDR3 loop is CAISDRPVGNGYTF. The CDR3 nucleotides are TGTGCCATCAGTGACCGTCCAGTGGGCAATGGTTACACCTTC.

The table lists this clonotype with many counts. This chain links TRBV12-3 or TRBV12-4 with TRBJ1-4, with 11 bases aligning to TRBD1. The CDR3 has 16 residues. V was clipped by 5 bases and J by 6 bases; unmatched bases: 8. The CDR3 DNA is TGTGCCAGCAGTCCAACCCCGGGACAGGGGGATGAAAAACTGTTTTTT. It yields the protein CASSPTPGQGDEKLFF.

The sample holds a few counts of this clonotype. V usage is TRBV19 and J usage is TRBJ1-5, with D uncertain. This CDR3 comprises 12 residues. V lost 3 bases and J lost 6, with 6 bases in between. Per germline, CDR1 LNHDA and CDR2 SQIVND (reference sequence). CDR3 sequence: CASSMVAQPQHF. CDR3 nucleotides: TGTGCCAGTAGTATGGTAGCTCAGCCCCAGCATTTT.